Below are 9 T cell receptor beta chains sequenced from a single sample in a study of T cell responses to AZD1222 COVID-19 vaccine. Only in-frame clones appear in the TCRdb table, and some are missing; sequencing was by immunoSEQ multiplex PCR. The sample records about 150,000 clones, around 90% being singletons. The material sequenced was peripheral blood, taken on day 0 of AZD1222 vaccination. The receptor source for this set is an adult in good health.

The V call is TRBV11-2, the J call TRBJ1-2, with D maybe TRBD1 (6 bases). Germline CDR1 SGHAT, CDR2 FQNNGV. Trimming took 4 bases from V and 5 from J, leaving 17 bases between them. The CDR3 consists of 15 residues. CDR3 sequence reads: CASSSNLGQRYGYTF. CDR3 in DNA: TGTGCCAGCAGCTCCAACTTGGGACAAAGATATGGCTACACCTTC.

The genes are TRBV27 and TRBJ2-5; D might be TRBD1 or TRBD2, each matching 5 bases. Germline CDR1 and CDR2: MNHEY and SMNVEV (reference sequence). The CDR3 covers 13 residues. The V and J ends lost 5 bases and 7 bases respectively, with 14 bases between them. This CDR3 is CASSPGTPGTQYF. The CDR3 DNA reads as TGTGCCAGCAGTCCAGGGACGCCAGGGACCCAGTACTTC.

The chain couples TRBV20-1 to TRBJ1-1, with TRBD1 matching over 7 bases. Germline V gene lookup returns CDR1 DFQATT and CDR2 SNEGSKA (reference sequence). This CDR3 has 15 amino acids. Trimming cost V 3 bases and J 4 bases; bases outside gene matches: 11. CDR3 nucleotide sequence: TGCAGTGCTAGTTTGACAGGGCCCGTGGGCACTGAAGCTTTCTTT. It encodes CSASLTGPVGTEAFF.

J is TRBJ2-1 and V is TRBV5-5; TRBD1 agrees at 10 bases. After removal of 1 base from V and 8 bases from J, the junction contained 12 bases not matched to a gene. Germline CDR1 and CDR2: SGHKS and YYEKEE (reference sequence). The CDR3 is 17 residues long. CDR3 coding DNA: TGTGCCAGCAGCTTGAAGGGGGGACAGGGGACGCGTTATGAGCAGTTCTTC. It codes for CASSLKGGQGTRYEQFF.

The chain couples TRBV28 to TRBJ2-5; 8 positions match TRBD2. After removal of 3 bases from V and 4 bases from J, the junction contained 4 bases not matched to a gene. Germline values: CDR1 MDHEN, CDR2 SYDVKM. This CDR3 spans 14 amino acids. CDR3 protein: CASSLSGSGETQYF. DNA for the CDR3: TGTGCCAGCAGTTTGAGCGGGAGTGGAGAGACCCAGTACTTC.

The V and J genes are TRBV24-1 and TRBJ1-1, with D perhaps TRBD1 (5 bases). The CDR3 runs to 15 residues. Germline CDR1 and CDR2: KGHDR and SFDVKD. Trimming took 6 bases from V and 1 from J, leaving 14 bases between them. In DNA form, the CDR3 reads TGTGCCACCAGTCCGGGGGGGATCACGAACACTGAAGCTTTCTTT. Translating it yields CATSPGGITNTEAFF.

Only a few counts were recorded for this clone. The CDR3 loop is CASSWGDEQYF. CDR3 coding DNA: TGTGCCAGCAGTTGGGGGGACGAGCAGTACTTC. The chain links TRBV7-6 to TRBJ2-7; tentatively, D is TRBD2 (6 bases). CDR1 and CDR2 from the germline V gene are SGHVS and FNYEAQ. The CDR3 is 11 amino acids. V lost 6 bases and J 5 bases, leaving 8 bases between the germline ends.

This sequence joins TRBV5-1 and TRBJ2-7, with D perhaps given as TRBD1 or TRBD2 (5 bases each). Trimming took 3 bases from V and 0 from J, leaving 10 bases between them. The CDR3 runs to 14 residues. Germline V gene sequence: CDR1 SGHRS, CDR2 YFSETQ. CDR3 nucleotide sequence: TGCGCCAGCAGCTGGGACGGCGGCTCCTACGAGCAGTACTTC. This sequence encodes CASSWDGGSYEQYF.

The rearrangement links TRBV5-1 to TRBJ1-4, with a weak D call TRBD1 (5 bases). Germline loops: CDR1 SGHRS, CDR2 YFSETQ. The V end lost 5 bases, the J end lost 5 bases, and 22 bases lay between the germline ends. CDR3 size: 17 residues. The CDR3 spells CASSQDGGSTYNEKLFF. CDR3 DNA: TGCGCCAGCAGTCAGGACGGGGGATCAACCTACAATGAAAAACTGTTTTTT.